Listed here are 29 T cell receptor beta chains from one sample, sequenced in a study of blood T cell repertoires in COVID-19 (dated by TCRdb to 2019 to 2021). Libraries were prepared through the immunoSEQ multiplex PCR assay. What TCRdb holds here is the immuneACCESS table cut down to in-frame rearrangements. Part of the clones is not present; checked against another copy, under half of the missing clones reflect an unresolved V gene, and the others are unexplained. The sample has around 430,000 clones on record, approximately 90% of them singletons. The biggest ten clones account for 10% of the sample. The sequenced sample consisted of PBMCs or T cells enriched from blood (not recorded which). The receptors originated from a woman aged 50 to 60 who had recovered from COVID-19.

V gene TRBV19 combines with J gene TRBJ1-2, with D possibly being TRBD1 (5 bases). Per germline, CDR1 LNHDA and CDR2 SQIVND (reference sequence). The CDR3 has 13 residues. Trimming pared 8 bases from V and 2 bases from J, leaving 12 bases between. The CDR3 coding sequence is TGTGCCAGTTGGGACTTAGTCAACTATGGCTACACCTTC. Protein sequence: CASWDLVNYGYTF. Variable domain in full (rest from reference TRBV19 and TRBJ1-2): DGGITQSPKYLFRKEGQNVTLSCEQNLNHDAMYWYRQDPGQGLRLIYYSQIVNDFQKGDIAEGYSVSREKKESFPLTVTSAQKNPTAFYLCASWDLVNYGYTFGSGTRLTVV.

This chain links TRBV5-6 with TRBJ2-4, with D perhaps TRBD2 (6 bases). This CDR3 is 12 amino acids long. V dropped 4 bases and J dropped 9 bases, with 11 bases sitting between them. CDR1 is SGHDT and CDR2 is YYEEEE in the germline V gene. In nucleotides, the CDR3 is TGTGCCAGCAGCCCGGCCGGGAGCATTCAGTACTTC. It is translated as CASSPAGSIQYF. Using reference TRBV5-6 and TRBJ2-4 for the parts outside the CDR3, the full variable domain is DAGVTQSPTHLIKTRGQQVTLRCSPKSGHDTVSWYQQALGQGPQFIFQYYEEEERQRGNFPDRFSGHQFPNYSSELNVNALLLGDSALYLCASSPAGSIQYFGAGTRLSVL.

The CDR3 reads CASSSRTGSAYEQYF. In nucleotides, the CDR3 is TGTGCCAGCAGTTCTCGGACAGGGTCGGCCTACGAGCAGTACTTC. The gene calls are TRBV7-2 and TRBJ2-7; TRBD1 agrees at 8 bases. CDR3 length equals 15 residues. V gave up 6 bases and J gave up 2 bases; unmatched junction bases: 9. Germline assignment: CDR1 SGHTA and CDR2 FQGNSA.

The chain carries TRBV15 and TRBJ2-7; TRBD1 agrees at 7 bases. This CDR3 is built from 15 residues. V lost 1 base and J lost 2; bases outside the gene matches: 5. Germline CDR1 LNHNV, CDR2 YYDKDF (reference sequence). For the CDR3, the DNA is TGTGCCACCAGCAGAGTAGGGACAGTCCCCTACGAGCAGTACTTC. Encoded protein: CATSRVGTVPYEQYF.

The V gene is TRBV29-1, the J gene TRBJ2-7; possible D gene TRBD1, 5 bases. Trimming removed 4 bases from V and 2 bases from J, with 12 bases in between. CDR3 size: 13 residues. Germline V gene data show CDR1 as SQVTM and CDR2 as ANQGSEA. In nucleotides, the CDR3 is TGCAGCGTTGGCCAGGGATGGACCTACGAGCAGTACTTC. Translating gives CSVGQGWTYEQYF.

The chain couples TRBV18 to TRBJ1-1; TRBD1 aligns across 7 bases. The CDR3 spans 15 residues. Germline lookup yields CDR1 KGHSH and CDR2 LQKENI. Trimming removed 5 bases from V and 2 bases from J; junction bases left unmatched: 8. The DNA for the CDR3 is TGTGCCAGCTCAGAATCTACAGGGGTAAACACTGAAGCTTTCTTT. It translates to CASSESTGVNTEAFF.

The rearrangement joins TRBV5-1 to TRBJ1-1, with D tentatively TRBD1 (5 bases). V shed 6 bases and J shed 1 base, with 16 bases lying between them. Per the germline V gene, CDR1 is SGHRS and CDR2 is YFSETQ. This CDR3 region has 15 residues. The CDR3 sequence is CASTLQGPENTEAFF. In DNA, the CDR3 is TGCGCCAGCACCCTTCAGGGCCCGGAGAACACTGAAGCTTTCTTT.

This rearrangement joins TRBV5-1 to TRBJ1-1; the D is unclear. The CDR3 totals 13 residues. Germline V gene sequence: CDR1 SGHRS, CDR2 YFSETQ. V lost 8 bases and J 1 base, leaving 12 bases between the germline ends. The CDR3 bases are TGCGCCAGACGGGGTGGGCAGAACACTGAAGCTTTCTTT. It is translated as CARRGGQNTEAFF.

This chain links TRBV6-2 or TRBV6-3 with TRBJ2-1; 7 bases are a match to TRBD2. Trimming took 6 bases from V and 5 from J; bases not matched to a gene: 13. The CDR3 length is 16 residues. Germline V gene sequence: CDR1 MNHEY, CDR2 SVGEGT. The CDR3 here is CASSLLASGVDNEQFF. For the CDR3, the DNA is TGTGCCAGCAGCCTCCTGGCGAGCGGGGTAGACAATGAGCAGTTCTTC.

The CDR3 DNA is TGTGCCAGCAGCAAAACTGGAGGAAGCCCTGATGTGAATCAGCCCCAGCATTTT. It encodes CASSKTGGSPDVNQPQHF. This chain links TRBV21-1 with TRBJ1-5. TRBV21-1 is assigned pseudogene status. The CDR3 spans 18 residues.

This rearrangement joins TRBV28 to TRBJ2-7; 9 bases agree with TRBD1. Germline values: CDR1 MDHEN, CDR2 SYDVKM. CDR3 size: 16 residues. V lost 7 bases to trimming and J lost 4 bases; unmatched junction nucleotides: 14. CDR3 nucleotides: TGTGCCAGCACCGGGACAGGGAGTTCCCTTGCGTACGAGCAGTACTTC. Amino acids: CASTGTGSSLAYEQYF. The full variable domain, completed using reference TRBV28 and TRBJ2-7, is DVKVTQSSRYLVKRTGEKVFLECVQDMDHENMFWYRQDPGLGLRLIYFSYDVKMKEKGDIPEGYSVSREKKERFSLILESASTNQTSMYLCASTGTGSSLAYEQYFGPGTRLTVT.

The J gene is TRBJ2-2, the V gene TRBV7-2; 10 bases agree with TRBD2. The CDR3 is 16 residues long. V lost 4 bases, J lost 4 bases, and 6 bases stayed unmatched. Germline V lookup: CDR1 SGHTA, CDR2 FQGNSA. CDR3 protein: CASSSSLAGLTGELFF. The CDR3 nucleotides read TGTGCCAGCAGCTCTTCACTAGCGGGGCTCACCGGGGAGCTGTTTTTT.

The chain has TRBV28 and TRBJ1-6; D possibly corresponds to TRBD1 (6 bases). There are 11 residues in the CDR3. Trimming cost V 7 bases and J 14 bases, with 12 bases left between them. Germline assignment: CDR1 MDHEN and CDR2 SYDVKM. The CDR3 loop is CASKGGSALHF. The DNA of the CDR3 is TGTGCCAGCAAGGGGGGGTCCGCCCTCCACTTT. The full variable domain, in which reference TRBV28 and TRBJ1-6 provide the parts outside the CDR3, is DVKVTQSSRYLVKRTGEKVFLECVQDMDHENMFWYRQDPGLGLRLIYFSYDVKMKEKGDIPEGYSVSREKKERFSLILESASTNQTSMYLCASKGGSALHFGNGTRLTVT.

V usage is TRBV18 and J usage is TRBJ2-7; the match to TRBD1 covers 9 bases. This CDR3 has 14 residues. The trim removed 3 bases at V and 6 bases at J, leaving 6 bases unmatched. Germline CDR1 and CDR2: KGHSH and LQKENI. The CDR3 region has the DNA TGTGCCAGCTCACCGGGGACAGGGCTATCCGAGCAGTACTTC. This gives the protein CASSPGTGLSEQYF.

The rearrangement uses TRBV28 and TRBJ2-2; D uncertain. The CDR3 has 13 amino acids. Germline V CDR1 and CDR2: MDHEN, SYDVKM. V dropped 10 bases and J dropped 4 bases, with 13 bases sitting between them. The CDR3 loop is CANRNPGTGELFF. The CDR3 DNA reads TGTGCCAACCGCAATCCGGGCACCGGGGAGCTGTTTTTT.

This clone occurred a few times. The gene calls are TRBV4-2 and TRBJ1-1, with 11 bases lining up with TRBD1. Trimming removed 1 base from V and 0 bases from J; junction bases left unmatched: 4. The CDR3 contains 17 residues. Per the germline V gene, CDR1 is LGHNA and CDR2 is YNFKEQ. DNA of the CDR3: TGTGCCAGCAGCCAAGTATGGGACAGGGGGATGAACACTGAAGCTTTCTTT. It specifies CASSQVWDRGMNTEAFF.

The CDR3: CASSSRTGSLPGELFF. CDR3 in DNA: TGTGCCAGCAGCTCCCGGACAGGGTCTCTTCCCGGGGAGCTGTTTTTT. V gene TRBV7-8 combines with J gene TRBJ2-2; 8 positions agree with TRBD1. The CDR3 spans 16 residues. The V segment lost 4 bases and the J segment 6 bases; nucleotides outside the gene matches: 10. The germline CDR1 and CDR2 sequences are SGHVS and FQNEAQ. Using reference TRBV7-8 and TRBJ2-2 for the parts outside the CDR3, the full variable domain is GAGVSQSPRYKVAKRGQDVALRCDPISGHVSLFWYQQALGQGPEFLTYFQNEAQLDKSGLPSDRFFAERPEGSVSTLKIQRTQQEDSAVYLCASSSRTGSLPGELFFGEGSRLTVL.

The rearrangement links TRBV12-3 or TRBV12-4 to TRBJ2-7; D is unclear. V was cut by 5 bases and J by 1 base, with 6 bases left in between. The CDR3 spans 12 residues. CDR3 residues: CASSPHSYEQYF. The CDR3 nucleotides read TGTGCCAGCAGTCCACATTCCTACGAGCAGTACTTC.

This chain joins TRBV24-1 and TRBJ2-3; TRBD2 aligns across 8 bases. Germline CDR1 KGHDR, CDR2 SFDVKD. V was pared by 3 bases and J by 6 bases, with 4 bases of the junction left unmatched. The CDR3 is 14 amino acids. In DNA, the CDR3 is TGTGCCACCAGTGATCCGGGGGGGCCGGATACGCAGTATTTT. The encoded protein is CATSDPGGPDTQYF.

The chain links TRBV7-2 to TRBJ1-1; 7 bases agree with TRBD1. The CDR3 length is 14 residues. Germline values: CDR1 SGHTA, CDR2 FQGNSA. V shed 3 bases, J shed 6 bases, and the junction held 7 bases outside the gene matches. In DNA form, the CDR3 reads TGTGCCAGCAGCTTCCGACAGGGTTATCCTGAAGCTTTCTTT. Encoded protein: CASSFRQGYPEAFF.

This clone was detected only a few times. V is TRBV7-2 and J is TRBJ2-5; 10 bases line up with TRBD1. Germline V gene lookup returns CDR1 SGHTA and CDR2 FQGNSA. The trim removed 4 bases at V and 5 bases at J, leaving 10 bases unmatched. This CDR3 has 16 residues. Here the CDR3 DNA reads TGTGCCAGCAGCTGGGGACAGGGGCTCCTCGGGGAGACCCAGTACTTC. Amino acids: CASSWGQGLLGETQYF.

The chain couples TRBV6-1 to TRBJ2-3; 8 nucleotides align to TRBD2. J lost 9 bases, V lost 3 bases, and 2 bases had no gene match. The CDR3 is 12 amino acids. Germline assignment: CDR1 MNHNS and CDR2 SASEGT. CDR3 sequence: CASSDGRDTQYF. In DNA, the CDR3 is TGTGCCAGCAGTGACGGGAGGGACACGCAGTATTTT.

V usage is TRBV6-5 and J usage is TRBJ1-5; D remains ambiguous. Per germline, CDR1 MNHEY and CDR2 SVGAGI. The CDR3 extends over 11 amino acids. Trimming cost V 5 bases and J 9 bases, with 8 bases left between them. As DNA, the CDR3 is TGTGCCAGCAGTCGGGTGGGGCCCCAGCATTTT. This codes for CASSRVGPQHF.

The chain employs TRBV3-1 (or the pseudogene TRBV3-2) and TRBJ1-6; 8 bases are a match to TRBD1. The CDR3 loop spans 14 amino acids. The trim removed 8 bases at V and 8 bases at J, leaving 8 bases unmatched. CDR1 LGHDT and CDR2 YNNKEL come from the germline V gene (reference sequence). The CDR3: CASSSGQGDSPLHF. As DNA, the CDR3 is TGTGCCAGCTCCTCCGGACAGGGAGATTCACCCCTCCACTTT.

The genes are TRBV12-3 or TRBV12-4 and TRBJ2-2, with D perhaps matching TRBD1 (5 bases). Trimming removed 5 bases at V and 6 bases at J, with 10 bases between. This CDR3 is 13 amino acids long. The CDR3 reads CASSQGVPGELFF. The DNA of the CDR3 is TGTGCCAGCAGTCAAGGGGTGCCCGGGGAGCTGTTTTTT.

CDR3 nucleotides: TGTGCCAGCAGCCAAGACCCCCTTAGCAATCAGCCCCAGCATTTT. Translated: CASSQDPLSNQPQHF. The chain combines TRBV3-1 (or the pseudogene TRBV3-2) with TRBJ1-5; D is unclear. Germline values: CDR1 LGHDT, CDR2 YNNKEL (reference sequence). The germline V and J ends were trimmed by 0 bases and 0 bases, with 6 bases remaining between them. CDR3 length: 15 amino acids.

The CDR3 loop reads CASRVHTERNEKLFF. In DNA, the CDR3 is TGTGCCAGCAGGGTCCACACCGAAAGAAATGAAAAACTGTTTTTT. The V call is TRBV2, the J call TRBJ1-4; D call uncertain. Germline-derived CDR1 and CDR2 are SNHLY and FYNNEI. V shed 6 bases and J shed 5 bases, with 16 bases lying between them. There are 15 residues in the CDR3.

The chain combines TRBV10-2 with TRBJ1-2, with 10 bases lining up with TRBD1. The CDR3 runs to 15 residues. CDR1 WSHSY and CDR2 SAAADI come from the germline V gene. The V segment lost 4 bases and the J segment 4 bases; nucleotides outside the gene matches: 6. The CDR3 sequence is CASSGTGGNLYGYTF. In DNA form, the CDR3 reads TGCGCCAGCAGTGGGACAGGGGGTAACCTCTATGGCTACACCTTC.

The chain couples TRBV7-8 to TRBJ1-6; no definite D call. This CDR3 comprises 14 residues. V lost 8 bases and J 5 bases, leaving 13 bases between the germline ends. Germline V gene data show CDR1 as SGHVS and CDR2 as FQNEAQ. The CDR3 DNA follows: TGTGCCAGCCGATTTGCCCACAATAATTCACCCCTCCACTTT. It translates to CASRFAHNNSPLHF.